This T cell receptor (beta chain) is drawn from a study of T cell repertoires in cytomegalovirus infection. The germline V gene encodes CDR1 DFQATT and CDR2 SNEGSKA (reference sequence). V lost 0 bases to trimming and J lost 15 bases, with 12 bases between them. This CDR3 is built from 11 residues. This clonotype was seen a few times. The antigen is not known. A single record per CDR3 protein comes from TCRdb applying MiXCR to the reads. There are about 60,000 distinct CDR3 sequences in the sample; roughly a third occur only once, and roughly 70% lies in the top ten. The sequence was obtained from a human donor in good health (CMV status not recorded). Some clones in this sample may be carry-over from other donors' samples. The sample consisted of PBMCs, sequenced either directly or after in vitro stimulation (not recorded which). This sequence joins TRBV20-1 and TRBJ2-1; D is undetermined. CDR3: CSARELASRFF. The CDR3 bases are TGCAGTGCTAGAGAGTTGGCAAGTCGGTTCTTC.